Given below is one T cell receptor (beta chain) in context. What it binds is unknown. Germline CDR1 and CDR2: SNHLY and FYNNEI. V lost 0 bases and J lost 4, with 7 bases in between. CDR3 size: 14 residues. These data originate in a study of graft-versus-host responses after intestinal transplantation. Across the study: Each of the recipients got a multivisceral, liver-intestinal, or isolated intestinal transplant. The whole recipient group had anti-thymocyte globulin induction followed by tacrolimus and steroids for two to three years. Study-level points and caveats: Present in recipient marrow, GvH clones included some that appeared first in ileum or blood. High graft-versus-host to host-versus-graft clonal ratios were seen in allografts of patients with graft-donor T cell macrochimerism.

The table came from immunoSEQ multiplex PCR; TCRdb's copy has only in-frame clones and leaves some out. The repertoire holds approximately 1,500 clones, with roughly 90% as singletons. V usage is TRBV2 and J usage is TRBJ1-5; maybe TRBD1 (5 bases). Sequenced here: PBMCs, sampled 8 days after intestinal transplant. The clonotype originates from a human patient who received an intestinal transplant, so some T cells may come from the graft donor. The CDR3 region has the DNA TGTGCCAGCAGTGAAGCGACAGAGAATCAGCCCCAGCATTTT. It specifies CASSEATENQPQHF.